In its sample, the clone carrying this TCR beta chain was seen many times. What it recognizes is unknown. The entry originates in a study of T-cell memory formation after mild COVID-19. Study observations and caveats: The study detected some responding clones in pre-infection memory, suggesting cross-reactive memory joined. Shrinking CD4+ clones resided mostly in CM and EM, and CD8+ ones in EMRA.

Germline V gene data show CDR1 as SGHTA and CDR2 as FQGTGA. The V end was cut by 5 bases, the J end by 2 bases, with 22 bases between. This CDR3 contains 18 residues. From 5'RACE with constant-segment primers came TCR alpha and TCR beta cDNA libraries that carried sample barcodes and UMIs. A single record per CDR3 protein comes from TCRdb applying MiXCR to the 5' RACE reads. The sample holds around 370,000 distinct CDR3 sequences, around 20% seen once. The receptor's source is an adult woman who had mild COVID-19 (a few samples of this study predate the infection). Cell type and time point are not known. V gene TRBV7-3 combines with J gene TRBJ2-1, with a possible D match to TRBD1 (5 bases). Sample: PBMCs or a T cell subset sorted from them (not recorded which). For the CDR3, the DNA is TGTGCCAGCAGCCTAAACCTCCCAGGGCCCAAACCCTACAATGAGCAGTTCTTC. It specifies CASSLNLPGPKPYNEQFF.